Shown below are 10 T cell receptor beta chains from a single sample sequenced in a study of immune characterization of retroperitoneal liposarcoma. TCRdb fed the PCR reads into MiXCR, producing one record per CDR3 protein. The table lists 7,000 to 8,500 distinct CDR3 sequences, about 40% of them singletons. Sequencing input: tumor tissue. Receptor source: a male donor with retroperitoneal liposarcoma.

Sample share makes this clonotype medium-sized. The chain employs TRBV6-1 and TRBJ1-6; 9 nucleotides line up with TRBD1. Germline CDR1 reads MNHNS; CDR2 reads SASEGT. CDR3 length equals 14 residues. The trim removed 8 bases at V and 6 bases at J, leaving 5 bases unmatched. In DNA, the CDR3 is TGTGCCAGCGGACAGGGGAGTAGTAATTCACCCCTCCACTTT. Translation: CASGQGSSNSPLHF.

By proportion, this clonotype is medium-sized. J is TRBJ2-1 and V is TRBV27; 11 nucleotides agree with TRBD2. After removal of 6 bases from V and 9 bases from J, the junction contained 7 bases not matched to a gene. Germline loops: CDR1 MNHEY, CDR2 SMNVEV (reference sequence). The CDR3 totals 14 residues. The CDR3 DNA reads as TGTGCCAGCAGCCCCGCACTAGCGGGGGCTGAGCAGTTCTTC. This gives the protein CASSPALAGAEQFF.

This clonotype was observed a few times. The chain carries TRBV10-2 and TRBJ2-3; D is ambiguous. This CDR3 is 12 amino acids long. V was trimmed by 7 bases and J by 4 bases, leaving 9 bases between them. CDR1 and CDR2 from the germline V gene are WSHSY and SAAADI. In DNA form, the CDR3 reads TGCGCCAGCAAGGGCTTTTCAGATACGCAGTATTTT. This codes for CASKGFSDTQYF.

This clonotype showed up just a few times. The genes are TRBV12-3 or TRBV12-4 and TRBJ2-1; 9 nucleotides align to TRBD2. The CDR3 is 17 residues long. J was trimmed by 4 bases and V by 6 bases; bases with no gene match: 13. CDR3 nucleotides: TGTGCCAGCAGCCTTAGTGGCTGGACTAGCGTATACAATGAGCAGTTCTTC. It codes for CASSLSGWTSVYNEQFF.

This clonotype appeared a single time. A read error may explain this, as a much larger clone is one base away. The V call is TRBV6-1, the J call TRBJ2-4; TRBD1 or TRBD2 may be the D gene (5 bases each). The CDR3 extends over 11 amino acids. CDR1 is MNHNS and CDR2 is SASEGT in the germline V gene. Trimming took off 7 bases at V and 11 bases at J, with 12 bases between the two ends. The CDR3 coding sequence is TGTGCCAGCAACGCCGAGGGGTTTCAGTACTTC. Amino acids: CASNAEGFQYF.

This clonotype is medium-sized by share. The chain is built from TRBV7-9 and TRBJ2-7; the D gene is possibly TRBD1 (6 bases). CDR3 length equals 15 residues. Deletions cut 5 bases from V and 0 bases from J, with 14 bases between. Germline CDR1 SEHNR, CDR2 FQNEAQ (reference sequence). CDR3 sequence (DNA): TGTGCCAGCAGCAAGTGGCAGGGGAGCTCCTACGAGCAGTACTTC. Protein: CASSKWQGSSYEQYF. The full variable domain, its missing parts supplied by reference TRBV7-9 and TRBJ2-7, is DTGVSQNPRHKITKRGQNVTFRCDPISEHNRLYWYRQTLGQGPEFLTYFQNEAQLEKSRLLSDRFSAERPKGSFSTLEIQRTEQGDSAMYLCASSKWQGSSYEQYFGPGTRLTVT.

The chain couples TRBV6-6 to TRBJ2-1, with TRBD1 as a possible D gene (5 bases). Germline-derived CDR1 and CDR2 are MNHNY and SVGAGI (reference sequence). The CDR3 is 16 amino acids. Between the trimmed V and J ends, which lost 2 bases and 4 bases, there was a span of 15 bases. The CDR3 region has the DNA TGTGCCAGCAGTTACGGTCACCGTAGGGGATACAATGAGCAGTTCTTC. Amino acids: CASSYGHRRGYNEQFF.

CDR3 protein: CASSYGLGETQYF. The CDR3 bases are TGTGCCAGCAGCTACGGACTCGGGGAGACCCAGTACTTC. The chain joins TRBV11-2 to TRBJ2-1, with TRBD2 as a possible D gene (5 bases). The closer fit of TRBJ2-5 to the DNA end suggests the J call may be wrong. Looked up from germline, CDR1 is SGHAT and CDR2 is FQNNGV. This CDR3 is 13 amino acids long.

This clonotype is termed medium-sized. The chain has TRBV7-2 and TRBJ2-1; TRBD2 aligns across 8 bases. The V and J ends lost 4 bases and 7 bases, in that order; junction bases with no gene match: 9. Germline values: CDR1 SGHTA, CDR2 FQGNSA. CDR3 size: 15 residues. The CDR3: CASSSTAGGRNEQFF. In DNA form, the CDR3 reads TGTGCCAGCAGCTCGACGGCGGGAGGACGGAATGAGCAGTTCTTC.

This clonotype was counted between two and nine times. This chain uses TRBV6-1 with TRBJ2-1; D is perhaps TRBD2 (6 bases). Judging by the DNA end, TRBJ2-7 fits better; the J call may be wrong. Germline CDR1 and CDR2: MNHNS and SASEGT. The CDR3 consists of 15 residues. CDR3 in DNA: TGTGCCAGCAGTGCCGCCAGGGCGGGGACCTACGAGCAGTACTTC. Translating gives CASSAARAGTYEQYF.